The 21 T cell receptor beta chains below were found in one sample sequenced in a study of T cell repertoires in cytomegalovirus infection. From the reads, TCRdb called clonotypes with MiXCR, one entry per CDR3 protein. Among around 360,000 distinct CDR3 sequences listed, about 35% were seen once. No antigen is known for these receptors. This material consisted of cultured PBMCs, taken from culture after CMV antigen stimulation. The receptors stem from a human donor in good health (CMV status not recorded). Some clones in this sample may be carry-over from other donors' samples.

A single count supports this clonotype. CDR3 residues: CASSLWRQDTQYF. The DNA of the CDR3 is TGTGCCAGCAGTCTCTGGAGGCAAGATACGCAGTATTTT. V usage is TRBV6-1 and J usage is TRBJ2-3, with a weak D call TRBD2 (5 bases). CDR3 length equals 13 residues. The V end was cut by 5 bases, the J end by 5 bases, with 11 bases between. The germline V gene encodes CDR1 MNHNS and CDR2 SASEGT.

This clonotype was recorded a few times. The gene calls are TRBV20-1 and TRBJ1-1; D is perhaps TRBD1 (5 bases). Germline-derived CDR1 and CDR2 are DFQATT and SNEGSKA (reference sequence). V was shortened by 1 base and J by 0 bases, with 9 bases between the two germline ends. The CDR3 loop spans 14 amino acids. CDR3 DNA sequence: TGCAGTGCTAGAGTAGGGGCCGTGAACACTGAAGCTTTCTTT. This codes for CSARVGAVNTEAFF.

This chain uses TRBV10-3 with TRBJ2-5; tentatively, D is TRBD1 or TRBD2 (7 bases each). CDR1 is ENHRY, CDR2 SYGVKD, per germline. This CDR3 comprises 15 residues. The V gene lost 3 bases and the J gene lost 9 bases, with 20 bases spanning the gap. CDR3: CAISESLAFTGAQYF. CDR3 bases: TGTGCCATCAGTGAATCACTAGCGTTTACAGGGGCCCAGTACTTC.

This clonotype was observed a few times. The chain carries TRBV12-5 and TRBJ2-7, with D tentatively TRBD2 (5 bases). Trimming pared 6 bases from V and 0 bases from J, leaving 6 bases between. CDR1 and CDR2 from the germline V gene are LGHNT and FRNRAP. The CDR3 is 12 amino acids. CDR3 in amino acids: CASGRDSYEQYF. The CDR3 DNA is TGTGCTAGTGGGAGGGACTCCTACGAGCAGTACTTC.

This clonotype turned up a few times. This rearrangement joins TRBV24-1 to TRBJ2-1, with no clear D. CDR3 length equals 13 residues. The germline V gene encodes CDR1 KGHDR and CDR2 SFDVKD. V was shortened by 7 bases and J by 0 bases, with 6 bases between the two germline ends. The CDR3 nucleotides read TGTGCCACCAGGGCCAGCTCCTACAATGAGCAGTTCTTC. It encodes CATRASSYNEQFF.

The chain employs TRBV20-1 and TRBJ2-1; D not resolved. Trimming stripped 3 bases from V and 12 bases from J, with 12 bases between. The CDR3 length is 11 residues. Germline V CDR1 and CDR2: DFQATT, SNEGSKA (reference sequence). The CDR3 nucleotides read TGCAGTGCTAGTCCGTCGAGGCGGCAGTTCTTC. Protein: CSASPSRRQFF.

The CDR3: CATSDTRDPPYEQYF. CDR3 in DNA: TGTGCCACCAGTGATACCAGGGACCCTCCCTACGAGCAGTACTTC. V is TRBV24-1 and J is TRBJ2-7; perhaps D is TRBD1 or TRBD2 (5 bases each). The V end was cut by 3 bases, the J end by 2 bases, with 13 bases between. Germline V CDR1 and CDR2: KGHDR, SFDVKD. The CDR3 consists of 15 residues.

This sequence joins TRBV24-1 and TRBJ2-1; 10 nucleotides match TRBD2. This CDR3 region has 18 residues. CDR1 is KGHDR and CDR2 is SFDVKD in the germline V gene. After removal of 0 bases from V and 6 bases from J, the junction contained 10 bases not matched to a gene. The CDR3 nucleotides are TGTGCCACCAGTGATTTGCCAATTCTAGCGGGAGCCACCAATGAGCAGTTCTTC. Amino acid sequence: CATSDLPILAGATNEQFF.

This clonotype was detected a few times. This chain links TRBV7-2 with TRBJ2-1; TRBD2 agrees at 9 bases. The V and J ends lost 7 bases and 9 bases, in that order; junction bases with no gene match: 13. This CDR3 spans 15 amino acids. Germline V gene sequence: CDR1 SGHTA, CDR2 FQGNSA. The chain's CDR3 is CASTASGTSFSEQFF. The CDR3 bases are TGTGCCAGCACCGCTTCCGGGACTAGCTTCAGTGAGCAGTTCTTC.

This clonotype has only a few counts. The chain has TRBV12-3 or TRBV12-4 and TRBJ2-4; D ambiguous. The CDR3 is made up of 12 amino acids. The ends were cut back, 6 bases at V and 5 bases at J, with 8 bases in the middle. The CDR3 spells CASSRRENIQYF. In nucleotides, the CDR3 is TGTGCCAGCAGCAGAAGAGAAAACATTCAGTACTTC.

In this sample, this clonotype turned up once. The chain links TRBV27 to TRBJ2-1; TRBD2 matches at 8 bases. The CDR3 contains 14 residues. J was trimmed by 12 bases and V by 6 bases; bases with no gene match: 13. CDR1 MNHEY and CDR2 SMNVEV come from the germline V gene (reference sequence). The CDR3 sequence is CASRDLAGGGWQFF. In nucleotides, the CDR3 is TGTGCCAGCAGAGATCTAGCGGGCGGAGGGTGGCAGTTCTTC.

This clonotype has just a few counts. The chain carries TRBV6-1 and TRBJ2-7; D perhaps matches TRBD2 (6 bases). The CDR3 totals 15 residues. V gave up 4 bases and J gave up 0 bases, with 13 bases separating them. In germline, CDR1 is MNHNS, CDR2 SASEGT. The CDR3 coding sequence is TGTGCCAGCAGTGCCTCGGGGGATAGCTCCTACGAGCAGTACGTC. Amino acids: CASSASGDSSYEQYV.

This clonotype has a count of ten or more. The chain links TRBV20-1 to TRBJ1-4; D is uncertain. Germline V lookup: CDR1 DFQATT, CDR2 SNEGSKA (reference sequence). V shed 6 bases and J shed 11 bases, with 22 bases lying between them. The CDR3 totals 14 residues. CDR3 loop: CSAQKGPEGWKLFF. The CDR3 nucleotides read TGCAGTGCCCAGAAGGGCCCGGAAGGTTGGAAACTGTTTTTT.

The chain is built from TRBV6-2 or TRBV6-3 and TRBJ2-7, with TRBD2 identical over 13 bases. V shed 4 bases and J 1 base; nucleotides not matched to a gene: 7. From germline, CDR1 is MNHEY and CDR2 SVGEGT. The CDR3 is 17 residues long. CDR3 DNA sequence: TGTGCCAGCAGTTCCTCGGGACTAGCGGGGAGATCCTACGAGCAGTACTTC. Translating it yields CASSSSGLAGRSYEQYF.

The rearrangement uses TRBV10-3 and TRBJ2-3; D may match TRBD1 or TRBD2 (5 bases each). CDR1 is ENHRY and CDR2 is SYGVKD in the germline V gene. V lost 0 bases to trimming and J lost 0 bases, with 7 bases between them. This CDR3 region has 15 residues. CDR3 nucleotides: TGTGCCATCAGTGAGTCTCGGGGCAGCACAGATACGCAGTATTTT. Amino acid sequence: CAISESRGSTDTQYF.

The chain links TRBV2 to TRBJ1-5; D gene unclear. The CDR3 totals 15 residues. The ends were cut back, 4 bases at V and 0 bases at J, with 10 bases in the middle. CDR1 SNHLY and CDR2 FYNNEI come from the germline V gene. The CDR3 protein is CASSGRGYSNQPQHF. The CDR3 DNA sequence: TGTGCCAGCAGTGGTCGGGGATATAGCAATCAGCCCCAGCATTTT.

This clonotype was picked up many times. The rearrangement joins TRBV7-9 to TRBJ2-1, with no clear D. CDR3 length equals 17 residues. Germline V gene lookup returns CDR1 SEHNR and CDR2 FQNEAQ (reference sequence). V was pared by 4 bases and J by 1 base, with 17 bases between. The CDR3 spells CASSSGLTALSYNEQFF. CDR3 nucleotides: TGTGCCAGCAGCTCTGGCCTTACTGCGCTTTCCTACAATGAGCAGTTCTTC. Based on the CDR3 plus reference TRBV7-9 and TRBJ2-1, the full variable domain is DTGVSQNPRHKITKRGQNVTFRCDPISEHNRLYWYRQTLGQGPEFLTYFQNEAQLEKSRLLSDRFSAERPKGSFSTLEIQRTEQGDSAMYLCASSSGLTALSYNEQFFGPGTRLTVL.

The V gene is TRBV11-3, the J gene TRBJ2-1, with a possible D match to TRBD2 (6 bases). V was trimmed by 2 bases and J by 9 bases, leaving 14 bases between them. The CDR3 has 14 amino acids. The germline CDR1 and CDR2 sequences are SGHNT and YENEEA. CDR3 nucleotide sequence: TGTGCCAGCAGCTTATATCCCGGGGGAAGTGAGCAGTTCTTC. Its translation: CASSLYPGGSEQFF.

In its sample, this clonotype was seen a few times. This rearrangement joins TRBV19 to TRBJ2-2; 11 bases map to TRBD2. The CDR3 contains 15 residues. CDR1 and CDR2 (germline): LNHDA, SQIVND (reference sequence). The J segment lost 0 bases and the V segment lost 8 bases, leaving 2 bases of the junction unmatched. CDR3 loop: CASSGLAANTGELFF. The CDR3 nucleotides are TGTGCCAGTTCGGGACTAGCGGCGAACACCGGGGAGCTGTTTTTT.

This clonotype was observed a handful of times. V and J are TRBV6-5 and TRBJ1-2; TRBD1 might be the D (6 bases). CDR3 size: 18 residues. With 4 bases removed from V and 0 bases from J, the gap between germline ends came to 21 bases. Germline V gene lookup returns CDR1 MNHEY and CDR2 SVGAGI. CDR3 DNA: TGTGCCAGCAGTTCCGATTCTCCGGGACACCCCTCTAACTATGGCTACACCTTC. It is translated as CASSSDSPGHPSNYGYTF.

V usage is TRBV7-9 and J usage is TRBJ2-1; 10 bases agree with TRBD2. The CDR3 has 14 amino acids. Per the germline V gene, CDR1 is SEHNR and CDR2 is FQNEAQ (reference sequence). V was pared by 4 bases and J by 7 bases, with 4 bases of the junction left unmatched. As DNA, the CDR3 is TGTGCCAGCAGCTCTAGCGGGAGCAAGAATGAGCAGTTCTTC. This translates into CASSSSGSKNEQFF.